This TCR beta chain was profiled in a study of technical replicates of blood from a few donors. CDR1 and CDR2 (germline): MDHEN, SYDVKM. This CDR3 region has 12 residues. V lost 2 bases, J lost 6 bases, and 4 bases lay in between. Sequencing used immunoSEQ multiplex PCR; TCRdb keeps in-frame clones, though not all of them. The sample records approximately 58,000 clones, 65% to 90% being singletons. This rearrangement joins TRBV28 to TRBJ2-2; D gene ambiguous. The sequenced material came from PBMCs. The TCR originated in a human donor in good health. Some clones in this sample may be carry-over from other donors' samples. The CDR3 nucleotides read TGTGCCAGCAGTTTAGGAGCCGGGGAGCTGTTTTTT. This sequence encodes CASSLGAGELFF.